This T cell receptor beta chain was recorded in a study of tissue T cells after allogeneic stem cell transplantation. Study-wide findings and caveats: Only a limited share of tissue TCRs appeared in blood or spleen. The patient cohort was small and clinically heterogeneous, with limited sampling depth. Few T cell clones were shared across patients, but motif clusters showed tissue-specific shared signatures.

Time point given: mouse harvest day 14 after allogeneic transplant. The graft held 10^6 splenic CD5+ T cells and 10^7 T-cell-depleted bone marrow cells. This mouse GVHD model was MHC-mismatched B6 to BALB/c, profiled day 7 or 14. Measured with immunoSEQ multiplex PCR; TCRdb has only the in-frame clones, and not every one. The sample lists roughly 2,600 clones; 48% were seen once. Only a few counts were recorded for this clone. What it recognizes is unknown. Gene names are mouse gene names. Sequencing was done on a sample of gut tissue. The receptor's source is a female BALB/c mouse given C57BL/6 T cells with graft-versus-host disease after an allogeneic hematopoietic cell transplant.

CDR3 DNA, as far as it was read: TGTGCCAGCAGTGGAACTGGGTATGAACAGTAC. This sequence encodes CASSGTGYEQY. The CDR3 as a whole reads CASSGTGYEQYF. The gene calls are TRBV13-3 and TRBJ2-7; perhaps TRBD2 as D (6 bases). The sequence runs out 1 residue before the end of the CDR3; the remainder is reconstructed from the germline J gene. The germline gives CDR1 NNHDY, CDR2 SYVADS. Trimming shortened V by 3 bases and J by 4 bases, and 8 bases separated the two germline ends. CDR3 length equals 12 residues.